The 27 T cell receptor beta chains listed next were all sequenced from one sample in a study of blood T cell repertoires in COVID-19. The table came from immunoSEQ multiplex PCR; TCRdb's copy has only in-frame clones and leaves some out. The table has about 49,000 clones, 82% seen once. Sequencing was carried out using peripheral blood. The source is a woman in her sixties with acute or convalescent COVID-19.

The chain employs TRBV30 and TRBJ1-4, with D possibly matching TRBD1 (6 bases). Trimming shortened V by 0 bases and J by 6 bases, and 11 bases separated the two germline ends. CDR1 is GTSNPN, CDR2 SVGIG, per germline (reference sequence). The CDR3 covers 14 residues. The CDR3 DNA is TGTGCCTGGAGTGTACGCGGGGGCGATGAAAAACTGTTTTTT. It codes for CAWSVRGGDEKLFF.

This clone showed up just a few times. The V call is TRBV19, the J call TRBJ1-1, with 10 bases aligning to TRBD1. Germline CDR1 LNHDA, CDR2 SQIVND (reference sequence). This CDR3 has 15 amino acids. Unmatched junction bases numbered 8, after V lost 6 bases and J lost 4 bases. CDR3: CASSYAGQGITEAFF. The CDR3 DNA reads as TGTGCCAGTAGCTATGCGGGACAGGGGATCACTGAAGCTTTCTTT.

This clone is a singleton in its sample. CDR3 bases: TGCGCCAGCAGCCAAGATGCTGGCGGGACTAGTATGTTTTTTGGGCAGTTCTTC. This gives the protein CASSQDAGGTSMFFGQFF. This sequence joins TRBV4-1 and TRBJ2-1; 8 bases line up with TRBD2. The CDR3 is made up of 18 amino acids. Germline V gives CDR1 MGHRA, CDR2 YSYEKL. Losses at the gene ends were 0 bases for V and 12 bases for J; bases not matched to a gene: 19.

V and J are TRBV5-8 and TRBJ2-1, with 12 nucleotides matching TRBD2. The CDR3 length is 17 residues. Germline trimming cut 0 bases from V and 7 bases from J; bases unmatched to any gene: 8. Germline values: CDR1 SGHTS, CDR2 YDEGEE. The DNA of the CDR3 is TGTGCCAGCAGCTTGGTTAAGACTAGCGGGAGAGGTAATGAGCAGTTCTTC. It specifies CASSLVKTSGRGNEQFF.

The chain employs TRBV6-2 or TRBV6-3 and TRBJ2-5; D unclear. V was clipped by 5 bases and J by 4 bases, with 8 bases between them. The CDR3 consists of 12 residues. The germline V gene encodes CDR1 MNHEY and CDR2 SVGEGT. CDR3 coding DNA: TGTGCCAGCAGTCATCGAGGAGAGACCCAGTACTTC. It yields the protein CASSHRGETQYF.

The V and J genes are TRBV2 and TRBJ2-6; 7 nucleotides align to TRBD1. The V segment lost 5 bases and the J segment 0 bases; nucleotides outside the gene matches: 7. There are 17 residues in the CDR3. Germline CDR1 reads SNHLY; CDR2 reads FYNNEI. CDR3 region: CASSPRQGSSGANVLTF. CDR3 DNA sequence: TGTGCCAGCAGTCCCCGACAGGGAAGCTCTGGGGCCAACGTCCTGACTTTC.

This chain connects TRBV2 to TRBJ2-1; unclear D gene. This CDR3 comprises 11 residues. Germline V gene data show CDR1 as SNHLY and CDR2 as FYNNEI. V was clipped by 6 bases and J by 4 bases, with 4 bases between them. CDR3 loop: CASSVYNEQFF. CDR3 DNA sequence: TGTGCCAGCAGCGTATACAATGAGCAGTTCTTC. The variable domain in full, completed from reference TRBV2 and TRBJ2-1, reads EPEVTQTPSHQVTQMGQEVILRCVPISNHLYFYWYRQILGQKVEFLVSFYNNEISEKSEIFDDQFSVERPDGSNFTLKIRSTKLEDSAMYFCASSVYNEQFFGPGTRLTVL.

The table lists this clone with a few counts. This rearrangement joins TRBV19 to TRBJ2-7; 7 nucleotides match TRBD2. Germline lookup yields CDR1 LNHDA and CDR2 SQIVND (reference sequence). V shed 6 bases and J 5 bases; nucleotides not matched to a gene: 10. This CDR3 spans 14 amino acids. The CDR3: CASSLGLVQDEQYF. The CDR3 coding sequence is TGTGCCAGTAGCTTAGGACTAGTCCAGGACGAGCAGTACTTC.

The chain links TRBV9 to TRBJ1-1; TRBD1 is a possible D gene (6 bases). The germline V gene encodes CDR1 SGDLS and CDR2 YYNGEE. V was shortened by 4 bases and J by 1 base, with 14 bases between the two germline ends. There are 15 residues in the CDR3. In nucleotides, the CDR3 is TGTGCCAGCAGCCCCCCAAGGGGGGGGAACACTGAAGCTTTCTTT. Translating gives CASSPPRGGNTEAFF.

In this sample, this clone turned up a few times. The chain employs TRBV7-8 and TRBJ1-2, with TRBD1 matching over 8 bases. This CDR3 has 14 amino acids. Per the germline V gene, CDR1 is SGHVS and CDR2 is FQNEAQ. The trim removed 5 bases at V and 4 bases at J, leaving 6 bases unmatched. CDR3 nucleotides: TGTGCCAGCAGCCCGAGGACAGGGACCTATGGCTACACCTTC. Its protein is CASSPRTGTYGYTF.

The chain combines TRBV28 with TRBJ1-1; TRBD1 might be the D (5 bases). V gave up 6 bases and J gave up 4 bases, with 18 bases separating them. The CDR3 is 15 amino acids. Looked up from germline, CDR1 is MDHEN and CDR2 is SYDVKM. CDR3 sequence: CASRESRGGGTEAFF. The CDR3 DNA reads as TGTGCCAGCAGGGAGTCAAGGGGAGGTGGCACTGAAGCTTTCTTT.

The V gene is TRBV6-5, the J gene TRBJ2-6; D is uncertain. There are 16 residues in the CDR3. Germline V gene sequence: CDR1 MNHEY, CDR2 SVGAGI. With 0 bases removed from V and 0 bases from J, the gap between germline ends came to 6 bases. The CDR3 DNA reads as TGTGCCAGCAGTTACTCGTGGAGCTCTGGGGCCAACGTCCTGACTTTC. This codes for CASSYSWSSGANVLTF.

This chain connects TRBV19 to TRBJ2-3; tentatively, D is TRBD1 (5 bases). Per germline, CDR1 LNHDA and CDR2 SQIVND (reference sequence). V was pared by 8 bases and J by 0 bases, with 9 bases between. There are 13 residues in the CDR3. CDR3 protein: CASRQSSTDTQYF. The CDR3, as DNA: TGTGCCAGTCGACAGTCGAGCACAGATACGCAGTATTTT.

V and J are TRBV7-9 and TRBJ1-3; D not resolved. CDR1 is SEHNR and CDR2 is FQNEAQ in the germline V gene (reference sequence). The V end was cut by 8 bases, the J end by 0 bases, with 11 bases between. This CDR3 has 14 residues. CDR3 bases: TGTGCCAGCTACACGAGGGACTCTGGAAACACCATATATTTT. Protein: CASYTRDSGNTIYF.

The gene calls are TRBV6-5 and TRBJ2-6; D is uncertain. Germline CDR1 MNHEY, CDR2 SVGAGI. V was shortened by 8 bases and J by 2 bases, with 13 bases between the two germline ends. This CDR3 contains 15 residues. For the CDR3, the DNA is TGTGCCAGCTTCCCATTAGGAGCTGGGGCCAACGTCCTGACTTTC. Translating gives CASFPLGAGANVLTF.

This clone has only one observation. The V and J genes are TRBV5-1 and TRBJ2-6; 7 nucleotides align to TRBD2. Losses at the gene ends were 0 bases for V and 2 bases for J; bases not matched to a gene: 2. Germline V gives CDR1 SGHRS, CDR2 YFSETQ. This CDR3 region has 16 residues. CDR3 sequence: CASSLDGGAGANVLTF. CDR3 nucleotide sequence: TGCGCCAGCAGCTTGGATGGGGGGGCTGGGGCCAACGTCCTGACTTTC. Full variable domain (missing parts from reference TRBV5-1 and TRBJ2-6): KAGVTQTPRYLIKTRGQQVTLSCSPISGHRSVSWYQQTPGQGLQFLFEYFSETQRNKGNFPGRFSGRQFSNSRSEMNVSTLELGDSALYLCASSLDGGAGANVLTFGAGSRLTVL.

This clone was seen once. CDR3 loop: CASSGTGTGLIDYGYTF. The CDR3 coding sequence is TGCGCCAGCAGCGGAACAGGGACGGGGCTTATCGACTATGGCTACACCTTC. The chain links TRBV5-1 to TRBJ1-2, with D maybe TRBD1 (6 bases). Germline CDR1 is SGHRS and CDR2 is YFSETQ. V was shortened by 4 bases and J by 3 bases, with 22 bases between the two germline ends. The CDR3 totals 17 residues.

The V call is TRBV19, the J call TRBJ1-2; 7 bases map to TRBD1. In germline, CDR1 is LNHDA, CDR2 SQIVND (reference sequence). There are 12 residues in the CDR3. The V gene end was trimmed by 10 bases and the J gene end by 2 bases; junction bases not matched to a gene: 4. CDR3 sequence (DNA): TGTGCCACAATGACAGGGAACTATGGCTACACCTTC. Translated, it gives CATMTGNYGYTF.

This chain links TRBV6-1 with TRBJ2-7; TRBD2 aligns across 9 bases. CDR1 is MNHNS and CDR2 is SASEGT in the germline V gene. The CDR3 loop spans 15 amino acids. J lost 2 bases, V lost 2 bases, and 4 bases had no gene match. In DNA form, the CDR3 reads TGTGCCAGCAGTGAACTGGCGGGAGGGCCCTACGAGCAGTACTTC. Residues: CASSELAGGPYEQYF.

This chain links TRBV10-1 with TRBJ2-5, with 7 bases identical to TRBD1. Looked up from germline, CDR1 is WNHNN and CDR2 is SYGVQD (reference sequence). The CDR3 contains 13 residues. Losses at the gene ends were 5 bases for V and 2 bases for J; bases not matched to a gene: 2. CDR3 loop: CASSMGQQETQYF. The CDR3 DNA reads TGCGCCAGCAGTATGGGACAGCAAGAGACCCAGTACTTC.

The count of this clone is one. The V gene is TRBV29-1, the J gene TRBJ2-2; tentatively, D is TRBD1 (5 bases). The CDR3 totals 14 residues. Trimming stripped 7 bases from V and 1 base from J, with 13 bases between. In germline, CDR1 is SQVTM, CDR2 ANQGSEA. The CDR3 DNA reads TGCAGCGCCCGTGGGCAGGGGAACACCGGGGAGCTGTTTTTT. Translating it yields CSARGQGNTGELFF.

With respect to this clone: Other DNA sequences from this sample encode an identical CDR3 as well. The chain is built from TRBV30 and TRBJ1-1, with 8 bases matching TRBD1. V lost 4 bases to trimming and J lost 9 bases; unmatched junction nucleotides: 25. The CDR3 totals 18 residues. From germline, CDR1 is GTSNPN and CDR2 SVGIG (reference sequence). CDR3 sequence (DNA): TGTGCCTGGACCTCACCTAGAAGGGGGCAGGGGGCCATCCAGAAAGCTTTCTTT. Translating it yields CAWTSPRRGQGAIQKAFF.

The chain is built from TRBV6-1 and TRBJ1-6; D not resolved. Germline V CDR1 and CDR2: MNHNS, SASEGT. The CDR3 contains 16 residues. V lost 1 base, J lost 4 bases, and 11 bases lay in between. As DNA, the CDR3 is TGTGCCAGCAGTGAAGTAGTTACCCTATATAATTCACCCCTCCACTTT. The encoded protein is CASSEVVTLYNSPLHF.

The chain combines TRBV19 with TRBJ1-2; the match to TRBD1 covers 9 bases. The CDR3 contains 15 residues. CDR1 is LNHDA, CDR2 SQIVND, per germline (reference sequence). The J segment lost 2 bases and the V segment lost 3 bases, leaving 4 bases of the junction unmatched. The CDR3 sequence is CASSIGTGPNYGYTF. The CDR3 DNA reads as TGTGCCAGTAGTATCGGGACAGGGCCCAACTATGGCTACACCTTC.

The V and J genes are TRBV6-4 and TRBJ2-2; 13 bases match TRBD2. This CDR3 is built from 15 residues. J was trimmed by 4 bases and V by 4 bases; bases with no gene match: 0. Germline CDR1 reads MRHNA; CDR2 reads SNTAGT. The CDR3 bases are TGTGCCAGCAGTGGGACTAGCGGGAGCACCGGGGAGCTGTTTTTT. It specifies CASSGTSGSTGELFF.

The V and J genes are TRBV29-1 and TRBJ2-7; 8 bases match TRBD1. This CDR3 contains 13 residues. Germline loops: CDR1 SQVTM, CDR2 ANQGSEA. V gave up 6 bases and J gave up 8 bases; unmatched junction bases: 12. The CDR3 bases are TGCAGCGTCCAGGGCAGGGGGCGTTCCCAGCAGTACTTC. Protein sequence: CSVQGRGRSQQYF.

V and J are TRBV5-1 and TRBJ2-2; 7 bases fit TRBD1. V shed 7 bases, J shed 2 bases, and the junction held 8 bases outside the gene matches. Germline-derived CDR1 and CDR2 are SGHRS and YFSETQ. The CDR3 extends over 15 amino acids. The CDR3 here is CASWPGGGNTGELFF. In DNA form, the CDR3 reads TGCGCCAGCTGGCCAGGGGGTGGTAACACCGGGGAGCTGTTTTTT.